This T cell receptor beta chain was identified in a study of CD8+ T cells in alopecia areata. In the study overall: Oral tofacitinib, 5 to 10 mg twice daily, was given in an open-label trial.

The germline gives CDR1 SQVTM, CDR2 ANQGSEA. CDR3 length: 14 amino acids. With V trimmed by 6 bases and J by 2 bases, 6 bases remained unmatched. The sorting of PBMCs gave CD4+ and CD8+ T cells. RNA was isolated and reverse transcribed to cDNA, the sequencing template. Method: immunoSEQ multiplex PCR; TCRdb's copy keeps in-frame clones and lacks some. The profile shows approximately 140,000 clones, more than 45% of them singletons. The chain carries TRBV29-1 and TRBJ2-7; 11 nucleotides line up with TRBD1. The origin of this receptor is a human donor with alopecia areata. The specimen was CD4+ T cells sorted from blood. The CDR3 protein is CSVRLGQGAYEQYF. In nucleotides, the CDR3 is TGCAGCGTAAGACTGGGACAGGGGGCCTACGAGCAGTACTTC.